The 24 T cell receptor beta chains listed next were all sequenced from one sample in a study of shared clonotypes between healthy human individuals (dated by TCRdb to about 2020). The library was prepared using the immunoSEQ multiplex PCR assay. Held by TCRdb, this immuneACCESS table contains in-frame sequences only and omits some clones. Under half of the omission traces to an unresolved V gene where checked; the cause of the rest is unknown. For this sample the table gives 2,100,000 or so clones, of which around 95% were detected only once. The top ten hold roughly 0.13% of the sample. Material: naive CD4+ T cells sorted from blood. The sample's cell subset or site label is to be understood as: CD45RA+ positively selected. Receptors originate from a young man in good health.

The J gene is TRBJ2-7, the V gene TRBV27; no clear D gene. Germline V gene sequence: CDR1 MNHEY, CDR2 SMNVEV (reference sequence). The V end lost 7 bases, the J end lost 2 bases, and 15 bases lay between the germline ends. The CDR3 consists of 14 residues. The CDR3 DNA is TGTGCCAGCAAAGGGTCTCCCAAACCCTACGAGCAGTACTTC. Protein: CASKGSPKPYEQYF.

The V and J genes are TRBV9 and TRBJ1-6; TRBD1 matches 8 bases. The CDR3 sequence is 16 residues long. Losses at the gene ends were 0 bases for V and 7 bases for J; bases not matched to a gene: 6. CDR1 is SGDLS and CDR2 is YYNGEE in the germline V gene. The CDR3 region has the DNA TGTGCCAGCAGCGTAGGGACAGGGACTGCAAATTCACCCCTCCACTTT. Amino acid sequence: CASSVGTGTANSPLHF.

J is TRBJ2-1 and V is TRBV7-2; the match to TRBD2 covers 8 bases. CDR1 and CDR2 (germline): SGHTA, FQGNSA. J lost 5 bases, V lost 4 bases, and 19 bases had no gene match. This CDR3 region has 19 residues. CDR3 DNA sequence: TGTGCCAGCAGCTCGAACCCCGGGACTAGGAGCGGGCACCACAATGAGCAGTTCTTC. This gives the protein CASSSNPGTRSGHHNEQFF.

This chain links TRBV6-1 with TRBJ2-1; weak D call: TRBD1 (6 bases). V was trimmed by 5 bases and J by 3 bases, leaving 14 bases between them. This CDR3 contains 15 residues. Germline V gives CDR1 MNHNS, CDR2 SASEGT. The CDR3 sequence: CASSPQGKSYNEQFF. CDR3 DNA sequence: TGTGCCAGCAGTCCACAGGGAAAAAGCTACAATGAGCAGTTCTTC.

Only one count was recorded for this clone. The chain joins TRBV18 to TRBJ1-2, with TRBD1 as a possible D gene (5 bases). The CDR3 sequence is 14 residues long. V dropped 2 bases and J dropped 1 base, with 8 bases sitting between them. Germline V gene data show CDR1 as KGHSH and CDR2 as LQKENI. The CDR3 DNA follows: TGTGCCAGCTCACCAGGGGGGGATAACTATGGCTACACCTTC. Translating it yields CASSPGGDNYGYTF.

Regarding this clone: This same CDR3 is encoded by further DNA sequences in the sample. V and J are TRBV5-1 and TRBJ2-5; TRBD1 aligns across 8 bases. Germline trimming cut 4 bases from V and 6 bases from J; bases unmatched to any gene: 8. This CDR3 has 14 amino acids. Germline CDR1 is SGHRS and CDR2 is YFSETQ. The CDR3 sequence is CASSPGTGGQTQYF. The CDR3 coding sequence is TGCGCCAGCAGCCCGGGGACAGGCGGCCAGACCCAGTACTTC.

CDR3 bases: TGTGCCAGCAGACACGCCGCGAACACCGGGGAGCTGTTTTTT. It encodes CASRHAANTGELFF. The chain recombines TRBV7-9 with TRBJ2-2; no firm D call. Germline CDR1 and CDR2: SEHNR and FQNEAQ (reference sequence). Trimming left V 6 bases short and J 0 bases short, with 8 bases between. The CDR3 runs to 14 residues.

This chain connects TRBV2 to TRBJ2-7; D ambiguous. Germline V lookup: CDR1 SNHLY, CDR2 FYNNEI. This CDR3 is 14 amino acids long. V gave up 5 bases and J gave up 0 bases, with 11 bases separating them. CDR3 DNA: TGTGCCAGCAGTCCTGGAATCCTCTCCTACGAGCAGTACTTC. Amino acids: CASSPGILSYEQYF.

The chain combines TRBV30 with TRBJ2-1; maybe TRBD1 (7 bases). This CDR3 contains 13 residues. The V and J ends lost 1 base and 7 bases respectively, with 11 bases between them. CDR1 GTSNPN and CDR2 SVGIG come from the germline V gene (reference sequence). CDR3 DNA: TGTGCCTGGAGTGCTCAGGGGGGTAATGAGCAGTTCTTC. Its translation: CAWSAQGGNEQFF.

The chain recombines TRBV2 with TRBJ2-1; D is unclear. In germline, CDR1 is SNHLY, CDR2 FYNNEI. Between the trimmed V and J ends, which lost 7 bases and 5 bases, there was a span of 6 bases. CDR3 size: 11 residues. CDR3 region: CASKNDNEQFF. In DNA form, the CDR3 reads TGTGCCAGCAAGAATGACAATGAGCAGTTCTTC.

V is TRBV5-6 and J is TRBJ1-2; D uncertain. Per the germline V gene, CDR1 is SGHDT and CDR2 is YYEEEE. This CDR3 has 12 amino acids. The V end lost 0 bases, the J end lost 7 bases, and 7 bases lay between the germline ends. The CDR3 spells CASSLGGIGYTF. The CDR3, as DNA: TGTGCCAGCAGCTTGGGAGGGATTGGCTACACCTTC.

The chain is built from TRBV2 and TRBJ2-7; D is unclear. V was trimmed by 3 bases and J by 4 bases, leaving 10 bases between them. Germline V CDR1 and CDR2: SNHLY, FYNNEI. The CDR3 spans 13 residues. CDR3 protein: CASSDGRGYEQYF. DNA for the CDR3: TGTGCCAGCAGTGACGGCAGAGGTTACGAGCAGTACTTC.

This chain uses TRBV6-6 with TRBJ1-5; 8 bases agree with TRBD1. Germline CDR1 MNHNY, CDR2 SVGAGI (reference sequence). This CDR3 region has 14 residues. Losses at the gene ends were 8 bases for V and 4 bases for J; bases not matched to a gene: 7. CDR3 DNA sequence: TGTGCCAGCGGGGCGGGACAGGAAAATCAGCCCCAGCATTTT. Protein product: CASGAGQENQPQHF.

The CDR3 DNA is TGTGCCAGCAGCCGGACTAGCGGGGCCGGAGATACGCAGTATTTT. Residues: CASSRTSGAGDTQYF. This sequence joins TRBV6-5 and TRBJ2-3, with TRBD2 matching 12 bases. This CDR3 region has 15 residues. Germline trimming cut 6 bases from V and 5 bases from J; bases unmatched to any gene: 6. Germline V lookup: CDR1 MNHEY, CDR2 SVGAGI.

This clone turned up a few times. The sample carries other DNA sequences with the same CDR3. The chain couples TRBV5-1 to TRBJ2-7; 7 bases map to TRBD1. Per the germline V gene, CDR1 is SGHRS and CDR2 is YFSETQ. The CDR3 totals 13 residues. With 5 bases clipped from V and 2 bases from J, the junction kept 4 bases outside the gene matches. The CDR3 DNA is TGCGCCAGCAGTGGCGGACAGGCCTACGAGCAGTACTTC. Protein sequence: CASSGGQAYEQYF.

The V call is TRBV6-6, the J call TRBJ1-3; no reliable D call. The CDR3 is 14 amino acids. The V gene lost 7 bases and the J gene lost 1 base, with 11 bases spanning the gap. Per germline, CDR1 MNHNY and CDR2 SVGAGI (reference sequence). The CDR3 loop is CASTYFGSGNTIYF. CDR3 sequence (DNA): TGTGCCAGCACCTATTTCGGATCTGGAAACACCATATATTTT.

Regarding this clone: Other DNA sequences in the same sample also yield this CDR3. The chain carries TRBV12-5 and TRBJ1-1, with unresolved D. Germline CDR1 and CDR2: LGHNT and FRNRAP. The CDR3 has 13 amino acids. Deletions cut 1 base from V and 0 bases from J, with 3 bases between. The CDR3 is CASGLGVNTEAFF. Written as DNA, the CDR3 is TGTGCTAGTGGTTTGGGCGTGAACACTGAAGCTTTCTTT. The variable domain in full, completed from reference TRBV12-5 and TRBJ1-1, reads DARVTQTPRHKVTEMGQEVTMRCQPILGHNTVFWYRQTMMQGLELLAYFRNRAPLDDSGMPKDRFSAEMPDATLATLKIQPSEPRDSAVYFCASGLGVNTEAFFGQGTRLTVV.

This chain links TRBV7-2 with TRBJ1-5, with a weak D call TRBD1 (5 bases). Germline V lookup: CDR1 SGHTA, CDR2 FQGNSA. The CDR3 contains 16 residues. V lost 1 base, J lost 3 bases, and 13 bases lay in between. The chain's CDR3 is CASSLGGLGDNQPQHF. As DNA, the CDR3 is TGTGCCAGCAGCTTAGGGGGGTTAGGGGACAATCAGCCCCAGCATTTT.

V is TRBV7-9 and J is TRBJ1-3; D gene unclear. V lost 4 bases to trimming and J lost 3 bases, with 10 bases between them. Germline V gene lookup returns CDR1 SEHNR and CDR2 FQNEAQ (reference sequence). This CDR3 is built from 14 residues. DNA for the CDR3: TGTGCCAGCAGCTCTGGGCGTCTTGGAAACACCATATATTTT. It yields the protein CASSSGRLGNTIYF.

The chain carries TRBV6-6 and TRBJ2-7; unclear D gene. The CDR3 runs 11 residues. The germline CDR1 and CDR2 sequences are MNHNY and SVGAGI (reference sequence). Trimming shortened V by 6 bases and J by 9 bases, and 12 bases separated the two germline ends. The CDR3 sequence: CASSFQAVQYF. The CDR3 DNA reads TGTGCCAGCAGCTTTCAGGCTGTGCAGTACTTC.

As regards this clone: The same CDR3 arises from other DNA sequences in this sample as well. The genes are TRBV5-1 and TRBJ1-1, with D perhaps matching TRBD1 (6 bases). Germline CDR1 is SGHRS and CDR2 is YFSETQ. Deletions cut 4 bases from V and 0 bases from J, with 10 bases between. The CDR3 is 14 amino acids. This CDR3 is CASSPGGMNTEAFF. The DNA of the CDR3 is TGCGCCAGCAGCCCCGGGGGCATGAACACTGAAGCTTTCTTT.

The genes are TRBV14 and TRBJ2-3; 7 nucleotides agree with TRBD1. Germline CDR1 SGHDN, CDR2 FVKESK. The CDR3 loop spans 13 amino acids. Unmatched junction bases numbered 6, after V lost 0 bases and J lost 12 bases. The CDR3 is CASSQDWRTGQYF. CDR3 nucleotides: TGTGCCAGCAGCCAAGATTGGAGGACAGGACAGTATTTT.

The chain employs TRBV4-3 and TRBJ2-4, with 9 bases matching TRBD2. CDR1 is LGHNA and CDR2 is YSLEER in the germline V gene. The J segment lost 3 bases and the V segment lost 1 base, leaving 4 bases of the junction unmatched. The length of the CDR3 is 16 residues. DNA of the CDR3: TGCGCCAGCAGCCAAGTACTAGCGGGTATCAAAAACATTCAGTACTTC. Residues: CASSQVLAGIKNIQYF.

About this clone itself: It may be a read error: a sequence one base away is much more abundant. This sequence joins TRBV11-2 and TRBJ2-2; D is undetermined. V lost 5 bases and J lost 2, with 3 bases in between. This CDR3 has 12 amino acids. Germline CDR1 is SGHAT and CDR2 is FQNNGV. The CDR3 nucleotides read TGTGCCAGCAGCACCAACACCGGGGAGCTGTTTTTT. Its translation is CASSTNTGELFF.